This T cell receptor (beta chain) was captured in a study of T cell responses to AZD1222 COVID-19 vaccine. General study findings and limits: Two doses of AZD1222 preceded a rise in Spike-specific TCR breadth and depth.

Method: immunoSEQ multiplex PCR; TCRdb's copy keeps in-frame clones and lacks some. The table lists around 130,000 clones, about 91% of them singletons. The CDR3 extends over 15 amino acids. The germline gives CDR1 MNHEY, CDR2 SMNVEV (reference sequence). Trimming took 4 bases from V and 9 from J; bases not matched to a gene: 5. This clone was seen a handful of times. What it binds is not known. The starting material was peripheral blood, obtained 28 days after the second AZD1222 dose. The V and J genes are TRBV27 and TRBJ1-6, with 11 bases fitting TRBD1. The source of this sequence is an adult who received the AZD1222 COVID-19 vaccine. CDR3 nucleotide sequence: TGTGCCAGCAGTTCACGGACAGGGGGCGTTTCACCCCTCCACTTT. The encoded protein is CASSSRTGGVSPLHF.